The source of this T cell receptor (beta chain) is a study of early T cells in non-severe SARS-CoV-2 infection. TCRdb redid the calling of the 5' RACE reads with MiXCR, one entry per CDR3 protein. The sample lists tens of thousands of distinct CDR3 sequences, roughly 13% seen once, with about 8.5% in the top ten. This clonotype has at least ten counts. CDR1 is SNHLY and CDR2 is FYNNEI in the germline V gene. This CDR3 contains 14 residues. Deletions cut 1 base from V and 1 base from J, with 7 bases between. The sample taken for sequencing was whole blood. V gene TRBV2 combines with J gene TRBJ1-1; D ambiguous. This sequence was found in an adult who was a healthcare worker with PCR-confirmed SARS-CoV-2 infection or an uninfected control (not recorded which). CDR3 nucleotide sequence: TGTGCCAGCAGTGAAGGACTCCAGAACACTGAAGCTTTCTTT. As protein: CASSEGLQNTEAFF.